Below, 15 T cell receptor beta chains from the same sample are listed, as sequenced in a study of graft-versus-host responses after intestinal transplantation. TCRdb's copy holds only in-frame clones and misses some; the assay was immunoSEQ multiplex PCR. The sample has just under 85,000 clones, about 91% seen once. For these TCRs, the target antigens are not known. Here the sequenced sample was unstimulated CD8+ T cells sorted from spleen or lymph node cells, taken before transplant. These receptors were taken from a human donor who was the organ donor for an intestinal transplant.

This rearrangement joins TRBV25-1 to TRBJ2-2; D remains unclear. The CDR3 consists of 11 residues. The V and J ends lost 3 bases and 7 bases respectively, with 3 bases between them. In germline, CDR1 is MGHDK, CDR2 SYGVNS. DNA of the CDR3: TGTGCCAGCAGTGATGGCGGGGAGCTGTTTTTT. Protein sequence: CASSDGGELFF.

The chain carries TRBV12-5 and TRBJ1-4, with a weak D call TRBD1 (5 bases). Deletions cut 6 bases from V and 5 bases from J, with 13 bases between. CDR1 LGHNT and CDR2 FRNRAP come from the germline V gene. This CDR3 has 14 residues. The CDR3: CASGTGWLNEKLFF. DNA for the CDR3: TGTGCTAGTGGCACAGGTTGGTTGAATGAAAAACTGTTTTTT. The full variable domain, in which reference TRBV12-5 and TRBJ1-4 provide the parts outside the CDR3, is DARVTQTPRHKVTEMGQEVTMRCQPILGHNTVFWYRQTMMQGLELLAYFRNRAPLDDSGMPKDRFSAEMPDATLATLKIQPSEPRDSAVYFCASGTGWLNEKLFFGSGTQLSVL.

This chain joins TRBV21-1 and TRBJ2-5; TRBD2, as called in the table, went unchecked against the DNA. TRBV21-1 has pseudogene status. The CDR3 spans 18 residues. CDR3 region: CASSVWWGRSTEQETQYF. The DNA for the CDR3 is TGTGCCAGCAGCGTCTGGTGGGGGAGGTCCACCGAACAAGAGACCCAGTACTTC.

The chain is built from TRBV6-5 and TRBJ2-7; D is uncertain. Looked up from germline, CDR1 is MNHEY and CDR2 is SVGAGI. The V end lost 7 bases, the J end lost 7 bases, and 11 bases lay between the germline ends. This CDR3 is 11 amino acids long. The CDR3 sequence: CASKGLGEQYF. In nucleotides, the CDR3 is TGTGCCAGCAAGGGCCTAGGGGAGCAGTACTTC.

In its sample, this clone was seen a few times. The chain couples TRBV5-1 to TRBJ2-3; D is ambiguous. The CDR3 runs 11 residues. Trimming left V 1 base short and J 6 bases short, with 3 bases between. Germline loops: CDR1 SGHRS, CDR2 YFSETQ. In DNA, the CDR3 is TGCGCCAGCAGCTTGTATGATACGCAGTATTTT. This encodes CASSLYDTQYF.

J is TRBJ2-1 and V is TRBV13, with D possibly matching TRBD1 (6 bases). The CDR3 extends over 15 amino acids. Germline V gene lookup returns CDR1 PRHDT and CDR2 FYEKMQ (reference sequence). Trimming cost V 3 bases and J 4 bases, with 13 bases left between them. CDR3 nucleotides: TGTGCCAGCAGCTTTTGGTCCAGGGGTTACAATGAGCAGTTCTTC. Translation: CASSFWSRGYNEQFF. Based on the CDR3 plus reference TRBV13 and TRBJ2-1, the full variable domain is AAGVIQSPRHLIKEKRETATLKCYPIPRHDTVYWYQQGPGQDPQFLISFYEKMQSDKGSIPDRFSAQQFSDYHSELNMSSLELGDSALYFCASSFWSRGYNEQFFGPGTRLTVL.

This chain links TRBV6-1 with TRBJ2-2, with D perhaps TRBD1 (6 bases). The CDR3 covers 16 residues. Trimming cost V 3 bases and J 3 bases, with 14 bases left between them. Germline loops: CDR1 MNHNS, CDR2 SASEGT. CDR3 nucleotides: TGTGCCAGCAGTGACACCCAGGGGTCCTACACCGGGGAGCTGTTTTTT. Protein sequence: CASSDTQGSYTGELFF.

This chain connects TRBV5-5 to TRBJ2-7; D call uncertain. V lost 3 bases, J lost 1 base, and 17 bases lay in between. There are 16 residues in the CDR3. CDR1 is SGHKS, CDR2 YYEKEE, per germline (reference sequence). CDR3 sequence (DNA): TGTGCCAGCAGCTCCTCCCGGGTAGCTGGGTCCTACGAGCAGTACTTC. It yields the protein CASSSSRVAGSYEQYF. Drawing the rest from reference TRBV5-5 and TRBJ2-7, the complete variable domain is DAGVTQSPTHLIKTRGQQVTLRCSPISGHKSVSWYQQVLGQGPQFIFQYYEKEERGRGNFPDRFSARQFPNYSSELNVNALLLGDSALYLCASSSSRVAGSYEQYFGPGTRLTVT.

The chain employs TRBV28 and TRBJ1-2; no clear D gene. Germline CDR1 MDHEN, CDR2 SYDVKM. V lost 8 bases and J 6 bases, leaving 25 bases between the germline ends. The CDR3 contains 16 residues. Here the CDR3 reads CASHEESWGRYDGYTF. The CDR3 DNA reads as TGTGCCAGCCATGAGGAGTCCTGGGGTAGATACGATGGCTACACCTTC.

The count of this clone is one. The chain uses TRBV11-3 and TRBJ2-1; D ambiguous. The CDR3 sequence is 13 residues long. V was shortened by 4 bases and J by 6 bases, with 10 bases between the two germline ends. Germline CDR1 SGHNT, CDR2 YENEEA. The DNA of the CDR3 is TGTGCCAGCAGCTCCGATTATCGCAATGAGCAGTTCTTC. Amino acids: CASSSDYRNEQFF.

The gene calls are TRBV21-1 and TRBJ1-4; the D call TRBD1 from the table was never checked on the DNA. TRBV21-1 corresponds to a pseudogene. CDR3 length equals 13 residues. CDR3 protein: CASREGANEKLFF. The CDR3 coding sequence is TGTGCCAGCCGAGAGGGGGCTAATGAAAAACTGTTTTTT.

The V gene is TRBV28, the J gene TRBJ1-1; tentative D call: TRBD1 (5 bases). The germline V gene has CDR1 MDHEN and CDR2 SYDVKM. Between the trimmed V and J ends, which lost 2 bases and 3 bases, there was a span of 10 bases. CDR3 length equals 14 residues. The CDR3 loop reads CASSLGGLDTEAFF. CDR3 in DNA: TGTGCCAGCAGTTTAGGGGGATTAGACACTGAAGCTTTCTTT.

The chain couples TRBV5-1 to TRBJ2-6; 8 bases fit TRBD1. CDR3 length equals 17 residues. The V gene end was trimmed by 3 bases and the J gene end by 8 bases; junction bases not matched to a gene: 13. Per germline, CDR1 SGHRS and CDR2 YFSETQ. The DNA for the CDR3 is TGCGCCAGCAGCTGGGGTGACAGGGGATTGGAGTCCAACGTCCTGACTTTC. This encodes CASSWGDRGLESNVLTF.

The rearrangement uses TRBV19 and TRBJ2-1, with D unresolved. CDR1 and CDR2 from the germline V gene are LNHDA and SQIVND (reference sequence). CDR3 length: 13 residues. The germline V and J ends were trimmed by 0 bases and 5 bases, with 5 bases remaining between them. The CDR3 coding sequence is TGTGCCAGTAGTATAGATCATAACAATGAGCAGTTCTTC. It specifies CASSIDHNNEQFF. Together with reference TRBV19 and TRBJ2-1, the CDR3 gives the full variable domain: DGGITQSPKYLFRKEGQNVTLSCEQNLNHDAMYWYRQDPGQGLRLIYYSQIVNDFQKGDIAEGYSVSREKKESFPLTVTSAQKNPTAFYLCASSIDHNNEQFFGPGTRLTVL.

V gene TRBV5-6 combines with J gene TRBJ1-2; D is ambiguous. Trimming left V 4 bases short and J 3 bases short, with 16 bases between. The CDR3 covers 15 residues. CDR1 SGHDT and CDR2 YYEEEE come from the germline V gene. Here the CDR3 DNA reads TGTGCCAGCAGCCTCGGACCTACCGAGGACTATGGCTACACCTTC. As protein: CASSLGPTEDYGYTF.